These 7 T cell receptor beta chains were all obtained from the same sample, sequenced in a study of blood T cell repertoires in COVID-19. TCRdb's copy holds only in-frame clones and misses some; the assay was immunoSEQ multiplex PCR. The table lists more than 85,000 clones, approximately 65% of them singletons, with around 8% in the top ten. Material: peripheral blood. These receptor sequences come from a woman aged 55 to 70 with acute or convalescent COVID-19.

This chain links TRBV10-2 with TRBJ2-5; D is possibly TRBD1 (7 bases). The CDR3 spans 12 residues. Trimming shortened V by 10 bases and J by 4 bases, and 13 bases separated the two germline ends. Germline V gene data show CDR1 as WSHSY and CDR2 as SAAADI. CDR3: CATKQGGETQYF. The CDR3 DNA follows: TGCGCCACCAAGCAGGGGGGAGAGACCCAGTACTTC.

The chain is built from TRBV15 and TRBJ1-2; D possibly corresponds to TRBD1 (6 bases). CDR3 size: 13 residues. CDR1 is LNHNV and CDR2 is YYDKDF in the germline V gene (reference sequence). V was clipped by 0 bases and J by 12 bases, with 14 bases between them. The CDR3 here is CATSREKGERHTF. The CDR3 region has the DNA TGTGCCACCAGCAGAGAGAAGGGGGAGCGCCACACCTTC.

The gene calls are TRBV7-2 and TRBJ2-7, with 9 positions matching TRBD1. Per the germline V gene, CDR1 is SGHTA and CDR2 is FQGNSA. Trimming removed 5 bases from V and 5 bases from J; junction bases left unmatched: 10. This CDR3 spans 15 amino acids. The CDR3 coding sequence is TGTGCCAGCAGCCCTCTTTGGGGACAGGGACACGAGCAGTACTTC. Translation gives CASSPLWGQGHEQYF.

This clone has only a few counts. V is TRBV28 and J is TRBJ2-7; 7 bases map to TRBD1. The CDR3 extends over 14 amino acids. Germline lookup yields CDR1 MDHEN and CDR2 SYDVKM. Germline trimming cut 8 bases from V and 3 bases from J; bases unmatched to any gene: 10. This CDR3 reads CASGSRDSLYEQYF. The CDR3 bases are TGTGCCAGCGGGTCGAGGGACAGCCTCTACGAGCAGTACTTC.

J is TRBJ2-6 and V is TRBV5-5; D gene ambiguous. V lost 2 bases and J lost 4, with 7 bases in between. CDR1 is SGHKS, CDR2 YYEKEE, per germline (reference sequence). The CDR3 totals 14 residues. CDR3: CASSFSPGANVLTF. In nucleotides, the CDR3 is TGTGCCAGCAGCTTCTCTCCCGGGGCCAACGTCCTGACTTTC.

The chain is built from TRBV19 and TRBJ1-6; D may be TRBD1 (5 bases). Trimming cost V 9 bases and J 1 base, with 16 bases left between them. This CDR3 is built from 16 residues. Germline loops: CDR1 LNHDA, CDR2 SQIVND (reference sequence). CDR3 residues: CASWSGRKSYNSPLHF. The DNA for the CDR3 is TGTGCCAGCTGGTCAGGGAGGAAGTCCTATAATTCACCCCTCCACTTT.

The chain links TRBV4-3 to TRBJ1-6; the D is unclear. Per germline, CDR1 LGHNA and CDR2 YSLEER. CDR3 size: 16 residues. Trimming pared 0 bases from V and 7 bases from J, leaving 13 bases between. CDR3 sequence (DNA): TGCGCCAGCAGCCAAGAAGCTCTAGCCCCAAATTCACCCCTCCACTTT. This codes for CASSQEALAPNSPLHF.